The entry below gives a single T cell receptor (beta chain) sequence along with its context. What it binds is unknown. TCRdb used MiXCR to reprocess the reads, holding one entry per CDR3 protein. This sample has roughly 8,000 distinct CDR3 sequences, with approximately 17% found just once. This specimen comes from a study of liver allograft versus peripheral blood T cells. Across the study: A comparison was made between T cell receptor repertoires in transplanted livers and those in recipients' peripheral blood.

This CDR3 contains 16 residues. V lost 8 bases to trimming and J lost 7 bases, with 24 bases between them. Germline loops: CDR1 MDHEN, CDR2 SYDVKM. Findings of the study overall: A difference was reportedly observed between T cell receptor repertoires inside liver allografts and those in peripheral blood.

The chain employs TRBV28 and TRBJ2-1; D is unclear. The sequence derives from a human patient who had a liver transplant. Some T cells may possibly be graft donor cells. The CDR3 loop is CASRSPSFSLRNEQFF. For the CDR3, the DNA is TGTGCCAGCCGGTCCCCCTCTTTTTCGTTGAGGAATGAGCAGTTCTTC.